The clone carrying this TCR beta chain was detected many times. This sample stems from a study of T-cell memory formation after mild COVID-19. Using its own MiXCR run on the 5' RACE reads, TCRdb lists one record per CDR3 protein. This table has roughly 300,000 distinct CDR3 sequences, roughly 8% appearing once. The germline V and J ends were trimmed by 4 bases and 1 base, with 8 bases remaining between them. The length of the CDR3 is 13 residues. Sequenced material: PBMCs or a T cell subset sorted from them (not recorded which). This receptor was identified in a man aged 18 to 29 who had mild COVID-19 (a few samples of this study predate the infection). Cell type and time point are not known. The V gene is TRBV12-3 or TRBV12-4, the J gene TRBJ2-7; TRBD1 might be the D (5 bases). CDR3 sequence reads: CASSWGLSYEQYF. In DNA form, the CDR3 reads TGTGCCAGCAGTTGGGGCCTTTCCTACGAGCAGTACTTC.